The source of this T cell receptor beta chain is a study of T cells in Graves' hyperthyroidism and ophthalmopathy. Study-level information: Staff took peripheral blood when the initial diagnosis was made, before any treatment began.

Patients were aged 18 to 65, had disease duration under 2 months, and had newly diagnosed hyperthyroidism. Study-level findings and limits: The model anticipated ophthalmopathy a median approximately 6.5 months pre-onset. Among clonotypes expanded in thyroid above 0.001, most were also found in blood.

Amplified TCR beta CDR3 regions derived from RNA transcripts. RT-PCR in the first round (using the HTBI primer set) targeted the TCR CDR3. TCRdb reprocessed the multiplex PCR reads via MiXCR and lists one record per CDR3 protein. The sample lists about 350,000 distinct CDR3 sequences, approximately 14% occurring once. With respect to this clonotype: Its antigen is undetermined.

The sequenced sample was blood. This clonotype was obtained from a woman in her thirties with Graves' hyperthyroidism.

The chain's CDR3 is CAWRNGAANEKLFF. CDR3 DNA: TGTGCCTGGAGAAATGGGGCTGCTAATGAAAAACTGTTTTTT. The gene calls are TRBV30 and TRBJ1-4; TRBD1 might be the D (5 bases). This CDR3 spans 14 amino acids. Trimming cost V 3 bases and J 3 bases, with 11 bases left between them. Germline CDR1 and CDR2: GTSNPN and SVGIG (reference sequence).